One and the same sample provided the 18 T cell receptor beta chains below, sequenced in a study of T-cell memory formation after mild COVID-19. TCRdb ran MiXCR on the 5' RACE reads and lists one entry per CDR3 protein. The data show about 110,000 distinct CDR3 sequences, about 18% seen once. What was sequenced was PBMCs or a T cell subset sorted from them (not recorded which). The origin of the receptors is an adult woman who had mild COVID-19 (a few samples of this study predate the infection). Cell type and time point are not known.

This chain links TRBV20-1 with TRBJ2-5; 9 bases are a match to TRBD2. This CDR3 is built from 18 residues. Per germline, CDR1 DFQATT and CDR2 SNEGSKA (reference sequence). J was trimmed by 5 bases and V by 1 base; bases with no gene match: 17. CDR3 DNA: TGCAGTGCTAGAGTTAGGGTTTTGAGCGGGGGGCCCGGGGAGACCCAGTACTTC. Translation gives CSARVRVLSGGPGETQYF.

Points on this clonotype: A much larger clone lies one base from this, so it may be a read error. The CDR3 loop reads CASRQVGRSYEQYF. The CDR3 coding sequence is TGCGCCAGCAGACAAGTGGGACGGAGCTACGAGCAGTACTTC. The chain uses TRBV4-1 and TRBJ2-7, with D perhaps given as TRBD1 or TRBD2 (5 bases each). The CDR3 sequence is 14 residues long. Germline V CDR1 and CDR2: MGHRA, YSYEKL.

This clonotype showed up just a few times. The CDR3 DNA follows: TGTGCCAGCAGCCCGAGACTAGCGGGAGAGTTAGAGACCCAGTACTTC. Translated, it gives CASSPRLAGELETQYF. V usage is TRBV7-6 and J usage is TRBJ2-5, with TRBD2 identical over 12 bases. The CDR3 consists of 16 residues. Germline CDR1 reads SGHVS; CDR2 reads FNYEAQ. J was trimmed by 4 bases and V by 5 bases; bases with no gene match: 8.

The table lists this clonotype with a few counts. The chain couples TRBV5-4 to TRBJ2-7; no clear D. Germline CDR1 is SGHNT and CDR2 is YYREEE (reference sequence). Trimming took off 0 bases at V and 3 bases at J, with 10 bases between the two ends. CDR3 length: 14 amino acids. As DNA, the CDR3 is TGTGCCAGCAGCTTGGGTCTGGAGAACTACGAGCAGTACTTC. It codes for CASSLGLENYEQYF.

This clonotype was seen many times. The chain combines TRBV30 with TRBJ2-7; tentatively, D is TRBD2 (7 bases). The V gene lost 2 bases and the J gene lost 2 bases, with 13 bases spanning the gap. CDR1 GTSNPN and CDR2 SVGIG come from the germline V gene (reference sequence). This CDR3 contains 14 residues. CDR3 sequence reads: CAWSFPGGTYEQYF. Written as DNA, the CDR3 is TGTGCCTGGAGTTTCCCGGGGGGCACCTACGAGCAGTACTTC.

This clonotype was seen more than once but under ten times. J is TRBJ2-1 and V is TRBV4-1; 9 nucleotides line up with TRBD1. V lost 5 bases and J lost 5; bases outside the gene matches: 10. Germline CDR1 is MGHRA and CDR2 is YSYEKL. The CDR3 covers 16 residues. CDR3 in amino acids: CASSSPGTGRDNEQFF. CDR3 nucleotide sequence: TGCGCCAGCAGCTCCCCTGGGACAGGGAGAGACAATGAGCAGTTCTTC.

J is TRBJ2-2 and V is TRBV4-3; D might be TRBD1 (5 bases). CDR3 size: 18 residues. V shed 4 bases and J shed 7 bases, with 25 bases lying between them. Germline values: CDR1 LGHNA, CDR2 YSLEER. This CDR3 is CASSLIVQPGQFVGELFF. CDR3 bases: TGCGCCAGCAGCCTAATCGTCCAGCCAGGACAATTTGTCGGGGAGCTGTTTTTT.

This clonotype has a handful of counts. The CDR3 is CAIHSDTGSNQPQHF. The CDR3 DNA reads TGTGCCATCCATTCGGACACCGGCAGCAATCAGCCCCAGCATTTT. The rearrangement joins TRBV28 to TRBJ1-5, with TRBD1 as a possible D gene (5 bases). The CDR3 spans 15 residues. Germline V gene sequence: CDR1 MDHEN, CDR2 SYDVKM. V was clipped by 10 bases and J by 1 base, with 17 bases between them.

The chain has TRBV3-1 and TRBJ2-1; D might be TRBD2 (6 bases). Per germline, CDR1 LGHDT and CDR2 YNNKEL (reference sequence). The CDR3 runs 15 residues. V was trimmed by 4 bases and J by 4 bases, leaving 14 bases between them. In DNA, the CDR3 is TGTGCCAGCAGCCGCGGGGTAGTCACATACAATGAGCAGTTCTTC. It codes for CASSRGVVTYNEQFF.

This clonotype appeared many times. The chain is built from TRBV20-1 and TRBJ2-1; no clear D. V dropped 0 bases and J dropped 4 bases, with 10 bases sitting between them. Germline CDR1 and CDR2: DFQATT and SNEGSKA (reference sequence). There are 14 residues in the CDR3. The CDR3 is CSAREGRDYNEQFF. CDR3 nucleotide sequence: TGCAGTGCTAGAGAGGGAAGGGATTACAATGAGCAGTTCTTC.

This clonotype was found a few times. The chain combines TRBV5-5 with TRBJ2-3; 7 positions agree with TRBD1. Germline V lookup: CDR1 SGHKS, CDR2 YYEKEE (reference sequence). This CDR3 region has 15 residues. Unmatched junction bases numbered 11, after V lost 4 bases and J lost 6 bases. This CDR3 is CASSHDSGQEDTQYF. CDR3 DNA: TGTGCCAGCAGCCATGACAGTGGACAGGAGGATACGCAGTATTTT.

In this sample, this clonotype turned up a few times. The CDR3 region is CASSLPLGLATRGEQYF. The CDR3, as DNA: TGTGCCAGCAGCTTACCCTTAGGACTAGCCACCCGAGGGGAGCAGTACTTC. This sequence joins TRBV7-9 and TRBJ2-7, with 8 positions matching TRBD2. J lost 7 bases, V lost 2 bases, and 16 bases had no gene match. Per germline, CDR1 SEHNR and CDR2 FQNEAQ (reference sequence). This CDR3 is built from 17 residues.

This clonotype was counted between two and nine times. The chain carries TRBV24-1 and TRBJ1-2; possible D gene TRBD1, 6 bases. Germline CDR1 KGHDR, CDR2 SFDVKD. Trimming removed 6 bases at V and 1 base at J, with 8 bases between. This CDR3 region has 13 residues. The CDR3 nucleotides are TGTGCCACCAGTCGGGACATTAACTATGGCTACACCTTC. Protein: CATSRDINYGYTF.

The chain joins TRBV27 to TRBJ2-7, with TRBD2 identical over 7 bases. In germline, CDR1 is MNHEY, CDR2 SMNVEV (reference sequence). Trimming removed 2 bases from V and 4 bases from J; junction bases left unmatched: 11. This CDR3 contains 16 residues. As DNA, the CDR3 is TGTGCCAGCAGTTTAAGGGGAGCCGGGGGGATTTACGAGCAGTACTTC. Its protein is CASSLRGAGGIYEQYF.

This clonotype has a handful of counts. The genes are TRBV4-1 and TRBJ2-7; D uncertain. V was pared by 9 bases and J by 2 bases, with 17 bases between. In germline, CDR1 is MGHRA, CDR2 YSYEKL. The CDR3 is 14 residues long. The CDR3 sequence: CASSRRVSAYEQYF. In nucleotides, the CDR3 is TGCGCCAGTTCTAGACGGGTTTCCGCCTACGAGCAGTACTTC.

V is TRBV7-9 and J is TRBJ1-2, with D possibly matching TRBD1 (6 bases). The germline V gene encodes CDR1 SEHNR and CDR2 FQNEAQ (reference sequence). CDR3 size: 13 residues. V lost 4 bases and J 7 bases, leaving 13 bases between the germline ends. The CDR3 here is CASSSEGGFGYTF. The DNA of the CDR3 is TGTGCCAGCAGCTCTGAAGGGGGGTTTGGCTACACCTTC.

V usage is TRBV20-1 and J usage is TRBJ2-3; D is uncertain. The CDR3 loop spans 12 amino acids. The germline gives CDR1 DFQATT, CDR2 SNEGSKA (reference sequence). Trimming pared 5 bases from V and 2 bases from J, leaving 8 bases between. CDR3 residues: CSAVLFTDTQYF. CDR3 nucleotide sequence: TGCAGTGCTGTCCTATTCACAGATACGCAGTATTTT.

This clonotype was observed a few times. The CDR3 DNA sequence: TGTGCCAGCAGCCTATCATCCGGAGGGCTAGCCTCCTACGAGCAGTACTTC. Translation gives CASSLSSGGLASYEQYF. The V gene is TRBV7-9, the J gene TRBJ2-7; tentative D call: TRBD2 (6 bases). Trimming left V 5 bases short and J 0 bases short, with 20 bases between. The germline V gene encodes CDR1 SEHNR and CDR2 FQNEAQ (reference sequence). The CDR3 sequence is 17 residues long.